This entry concerns a single T cell receptor beta chain. Its specificity is not known. The CDR3 contains 14 residues. Germline assignment: CDR1 GTSNPN and CDR2 SVGIG (reference sequence). With 2 bases removed from V and 2 bases from J, the gap between germline ends came to 12 bases. The data derive from a study of cytomegalovirus exposure and HLA in healthy donors. Primers for the PCR totalled 60 Vbeta and 13 Jbeta. The repertoire was sequenced with immunoSEQ multiplex PCR; TCRdb's copy has only in-frame clones and lacks some. The sample has roughly 39,000 clones; the top ten hold 1% to 1.5%. General study points: According to the study, roughly 160 TCR beta chains were cytomegalovirus-associated. As a later analysis revealed, the rate of TCR association differed by HLA locus, with DRB1 most and HLA-C fewest.

The sequenced sample was PBMCs. The receptor comes from a man aged 25 to 40 in good health and CMV-seronegative. V is TRBV30 and J is TRBJ1-1; D is uncertain. CDR3 DNA: TGTGCCTGGAGTCCCCGGACTTTAAACACTGAAGCTTTCTTT. It is translated as CAWSPRTLNTEAFF.